This note documents a single T cell receptor (beta chain) sequence. Antigen specificity is unknown. The repertoire was sequenced with immunoSEQ multiplex PCR; TCRdb's copy has only in-frame clones and lacks some. Of 92,000 or so clones in the sample, roughly four fifths were seen once. This entry belongs to a study of OX40 agonist ivuxolimab in advanced cancers. Broader study findings: In general, CD8+ T cells held more expanded clones than CD4+ did, on average.

This sequence was found in an adult with an advanced solid tumor such as melanoma, head and neck, liver or kidney cancer. The input for sequencing was CD4+ or CD8+ T cells sorted from blood, taken in a trial of the OX40 agonist ivuxolimab.

CDR3 DNA sequence: TGTGCCAGCAGCGCCTATAACGTCGGCTCCTACGAGCAGTACTTC. Protein: CASSAYNVGSYEQYF. The V gene is TRBV5-8, the J gene TRBJ2-7; unclear D gene. Per germline, CDR1 SGHTS and CDR2 YDEGEE. V lost 4 bases and J lost 0, with 14 bases in between. CDR3 size: 15 residues. Based on the CDR3 plus reference TRBV5-8 and TRBJ2-7, the full variable domain is EAGVTQSPTHLIKTRGQQATLRCSPISGHTSVYWYQQALGLGLQFLLWYDEGEERNRGNFPPRFSGRQFPNYSSELNVNALELEDSALYLCASSAYNVGSYEQYFGPGTRLTVT.